A single sample gave rise to the 24 T cell receptor beta chains below, sequenced in a study of early T cells in non-severe SARS-CoV-2 infection. TCRdb analysed the 5' RACE reads with MiXCR anew, one entry per CDR3 protein. The data show around 60,000 distinct CDR3 sequences, around 10% seen once. The starting material was whole blood, obtained at baseline. These receptors all come from an adult who was a healthcare worker with PCR-confirmed SARS-CoV-2 infection or an uninfected control (not recorded which).

This clonotype was picked up a small number of times. The V gene is TRBV6-5, the J gene TRBJ2-7; possible D gene TRBD2, 6 bases. The CDR3 loop spans 14 amino acids. Per germline, CDR1 MNHEY and CDR2 SVGAGI. V lost 8 bases to trimming and J lost 4 bases, with 18 bases between them. CDR3 in DNA: TGTGCCAGCGGCCTCCCGGGGGTCCCTTACGAGCAGTACTTC. This encodes CASGLPGVPYEQYF.

In this sample, this clonotype turned up a few times. CDR3 amino acids: CASSGQGSNEQYF. CDR3 bases: TGTGCCAGCAGTGGACAGGGTAGCAACGAGCAGTACTTC. This rearrangement joins TRBV12-3 or TRBV12-4 to TRBJ2-7, with 8 bases lining up with TRBD1. J gave up 5 bases and V 5 bases, and 5 bases lay outside the gene matches. The CDR3 has 13 residues.

The sample holds many counts of this clonotype. The chain combines TRBV21-1 with TRBJ1-1; TRBD1 was called by the table and not checked on the DNA. TRBV21-1 counts as a pseudogene. The CDR3 covers 13 residues. Written as DNA, the CDR3 is TGTGCCAGCAGCCCAACAGGGGTCACTGAAGCTTTCTTT. Its protein product is CASSPTGVTEAFF.

This clonotype was counted only a few times. V usage is TRBV24-1 and J usage is TRBJ1-2; D may be TRBD1 (5 bases). This CDR3 spans 18 amino acids. The germline V gene encodes CDR1 KGHDR and CDR2 SFDVKD. Trimming removed 0 bases from V and 12 bases from J, with 28 bases in between. CDR3 protein: CATSDLCDRPAMAKYHTF. CDR3 DNA sequence: TGTGCCACCAGTGATTTGTGCGACAGACCAGCTATGGCGAAATACCACACCTTC.

The gene calls are TRBV7-9 and TRBJ1-1; D might be TRBD1 (6 bases). CDR3 length: 14 residues. Germline loops: CDR1 SEHNR, CDR2 FQNEAQ (reference sequence). Deletions cut 6 bases from V and 5 bases from J, with 16 bases between. This chain's CDR3 is CASRQGSQGTEAFF. The CDR3 DNA follows: TGTGCCAGCAGGCAAGGGAGTCAGGGGACTGAAGCTTTCTTT.

This clonotype was recorded a few times. The chain recombines TRBV11-2 with TRBJ2-7; 10 bases line up with TRBD2. This CDR3 spans 15 amino acids. J was trimmed by 3 bases and V by 3 bases; bases with no gene match: 5. CDR1 SGHAT and CDR2 FQNNGV come from the germline V gene. CDR3 region: CASSFSSGGNYEQYF. The CDR3 coding sequence is TGTGCCAGCAGCTTTAGTAGCGGGGGGAACTACGAGCAGTACTTC.

This clonotype was seen only a few times. The chain links TRBV20-1 to TRBJ2-3, with 9 nucleotides matching TRBD2. The CDR3 runs 17 residues. CDR1 is DFQATT and CDR2 is SNEGSKA in the germline V gene (reference sequence). V shed 0 bases, J shed 0 bases, and the junction held 7 bases outside the gene matches. The CDR3 loop reads CSARDLSGGLSTDTQYF. CDR3 nucleotide sequence: TGCAGTGCTAGAGATCTCAGCGGGGGGCTTAGCACAGATACGCAGTATTTT.

This clonotype was seen a handful of times. The chain uses TRBV9 and TRBJ1-3; D is undetermined. The germline V and J ends were trimmed by 7 bases and 0 bases, with 5 bases remaining between them. Per germline, CDR1 SGDLS and CDR2 YYNGEE. CDR3 length equals 12 residues. CDR3 nucleotide sequence: TGTGCCAGCGGCGACTCTGGAAACACCATATATTTT. This translates into CASGDSGNTIYF.

The rearrangement joins TRBV6-5 to TRBJ1-1; D is possibly TRBD1 (6 bases). Germline V lookup: CDR1 MNHEY, CDR2 SVGAGI. Trimming took 6 bases from V and 11 from J, leaving 10 bases between them. The CDR3 consists of 10 residues. CDR3 bases: TGTGCCAGCAGGGGACAATCCGCTTTCTTT. This encodes CASRGQSAFF.

This clonotype showed up just a few times. V gene TRBV11-2 combines with J gene TRBJ1-5; possible D gene TRBD1, 5 bases. The V end was cut by 5 bases, the J end by 6 bases, with 14 bases between. The CDR3 sequence is 14 residues long. Germline V gene sequence: CDR1 SGHAT, CDR2 FQNNGV. The CDR3 region has the DNA TGTGCCAGCAGCACCCAGGGTGAAGGTCAGCCCCAGCATTTT. Translating it yields CASSTQGEGQPQHF.

The V call is TRBV5-1, the J call TRBJ2-3, with a possible D match to TRBD2 (5 bases). V was clipped by 1 base and J by 1 base, with 10 bases between them. CDR3 size: 15 residues. CDR1 and CDR2 from the germline V gene are SGHRS and YFSETQ. The CDR3 spells CASSLRELGTDTQYF. CDR3 DNA sequence: TGCGCCAGCAGCTTGAGGGAGTTGGGCACAGATACGCAGTATTTT.

This clonotype was detected only a few times. The chain recombines TRBV12-2 with TRBJ2-7; TRBD1, the table's D call, lacks a check against the DNA. TRBV12-2 is a recognized pseudogene. CDR3 length: 15 residues. The CDR3 nucleotides are TGTGCAAGTCGCCCTAGGCAGGGGCCGAACTACGAGCAGTACTTC. Residues: CASRPRQGPNYEQYF.

The table lists this clonotype with many counts. The rearrangement uses TRBV29-1 and TRBJ2-7; no definite D call. Per the germline V gene, CDR1 is SQVTM and CDR2 is ANQGSEA. V lost 7 bases, J lost 2 bases, and 9 bases lay in between. The CDR3 is made up of 11 amino acids. CDR3 protein: CSGGAPYEQYF. CDR3 coding DNA: TGCAGCGGTGGAGCCCCCTACGAGCAGTACTTC.

This clonotype was observed at least ten times. V and J are TRBV7-9 and TRBJ2-5; D is ambiguous. Germline assignment: CDR1 SEHNR and CDR2 FQNEAQ (reference sequence). The CDR3 has 16 amino acids. V lost 5 bases and J 0 bases, leaving 16 bases between the germline ends. CDR3 protein: CASSPLSSQYQETQYF. The CDR3 coding sequence is TGTGCCAGCAGCCCCCTTTCGTCCCAGTACCAAGAGACCCAGTACTTC.

V is TRBV5-6 and J is TRBJ2-7; the D is unclear. Germline CDR1 and CDR2: SGHDT and YYEEEE. Trimming cost V 1 base and J 2 bases, with 10 bases left between them. The CDR3 loop spans 14 amino acids. CDR3 sequence (DNA): TGTGCCAGCAGCTTGACCCGAGCCCCCTACGAGCAGTACTTC. Protein sequence: CASSLTRAPYEQYF.

This clonotype was picked up a small number of times. This chain links TRBV7-3 with TRBJ1-4; D is undetermined. V dropped 3 bases and J dropped 7 bases, with 9 bases sitting between them. Germline V CDR1 and CDR2: SGHTA, FQGTGA. This CDR3 contains 13 residues. As DNA, the CDR3 is TGTGCCAGCAGCTTGAGACCGGGTGAAAAACTGTTTTTT. This encodes CASSLRPGEKLFF.

The chain has TRBV10-2 and TRBJ2-5; 10 bases fit TRBD1. The CDR3 runs to 13 residues. Germline trimming cut 8 bases from V and 5 bases from J; bases unmatched to any gene: 5. Germline CDR1 reads WSHSY; CDR2 reads SAAADI. CDR3 region: CASGGQGLETQYF. In DNA, the CDR3 is TGCGCCAGCGGGGGACAGGGGTTGGAGACCCAGTACTTC.

This clonotype came up many times. CDR3 sequence: CASSSYPPTHGQPQHF. The CDR3 nucleotides read TGTGCCAGCAGTTCATACCCACCGACCCACGGCCAGCCCCAGCATTTT. This rearrangement joins TRBV12-3 or TRBV12-4 to TRBJ1-5; D not resolved. This CDR3 is built from 16 residues. V shed 4 bases and J shed 7 bases, with 20 bases lying between them.

V is TRBV29-1 and J is TRBJ2-5, with D perhaps matching TRBD1 or TRBD2 (5 bases each). The CDR3 length is 14 residues. Germline CDR1 is SQVTM and CDR2 is ANQGSEA. V was trimmed by 6 bases and J by 1 base, leaving 15 bases between them. CDR3 sequence reads: CSVSGLGVQETQYF. CDR3 sequence (DNA): TGCAGCGTGAGTGGGCTGGGGGTCCAAGAGACCCAGTACTTC.

The rearrangement links TRBV20-1 to TRBJ2-7; 8 bases map to TRBD1. CDR1 and CDR2 from the germline V gene are DFQATT and SNEGSKA (reference sequence). The CDR3 has 12 residues. V dropped 5 bases and J dropped 1; count of bases not matched to a gene: 1. The CDR3 spells CSAYRGSYEQYF. Written as DNA, the CDR3 is TGCAGTGCTTACAGGGGGTCCTACGAGCAGTACTTC.

This clonotype was observed many times. V is TRBV5-1 and J is TRBJ2-3, with a tentative D call TRBD2 (5 bases). The germline V gene encodes CDR1 SGHRS and CDR2 YFSETQ. The CDR3 has 15 amino acids. The V end lost 1 base, the J end lost 0 bases, and 9 bases lay between the germline ends. CDR3 nucleotides: TGCGCCAGCAGCTTGATGCGGGCTAGCACAGATACGCAGTATTTT. Amino acids: CASSLMRASTDTQYF. Using reference TRBV5-1 and TRBJ2-3 for the parts outside the CDR3, the full variable domain is KAGVTQTPRYLIKTRGQQVTLSCSPISGHRSVSWYQQTPGQGLQFLFEYFSETQRNKGNFPGRFSGRQFSNSRSEMNVSTLELGDSALYLCASSLMRASTDTQYFGPGTRLTVL.

A few counts support this clonotype. The V and J genes are TRBV5-1 and TRBJ2-1; D perhaps matches TRBD1 (5 bases). In germline, CDR1 is SGHRS, CDR2 YFSETQ. The ends were cut back, 0 bases at V and 8 bases at J, with 15 bases in the middle. The CDR3 totals 15 residues. DNA for the CDR3: TGCGCCAGCAGCTTGGAGGGGCTGGCTCCGTATGAGCAGTTCTTC. It yields the protein CASSLEGLAPYEQFF.

The V call is TRBV29-1, the J call TRBJ2-7; D ambiguous. This CDR3 is 14 amino acids long. Per the germline V gene, CDR1 is SQVTM and CDR2 is ANQGSEA. The V gene lost 6 bases and the J gene lost 7 bases, with 22 bases spanning the gap. CDR3 protein: CSVAAPQDPREQYF. The DNA of the CDR3 is TGCAGCGTCGCCGCCCCGCAGGACCCTCGTGAGCAGTACTTC.

There are many counts of this clonotype. The chain carries TRBV27 and TRBJ1-5, with D possibly being TRBD1 (6 bases). The V gene's germline CDR1 is MNHEY and CDR2 SMNVEV (reference sequence). Trimming shortened V by 5 bases and J by 2 bases, and 13 bases separated the two germline ends. CDR3 size: 15 residues. The CDR3 region is CASSPRGGGNQPQHF. CDR3 sequence (DNA): TGTGCCAGCAGTCCCAGGGGAGGGGGCAATCAGCCCCAGCATTTT.